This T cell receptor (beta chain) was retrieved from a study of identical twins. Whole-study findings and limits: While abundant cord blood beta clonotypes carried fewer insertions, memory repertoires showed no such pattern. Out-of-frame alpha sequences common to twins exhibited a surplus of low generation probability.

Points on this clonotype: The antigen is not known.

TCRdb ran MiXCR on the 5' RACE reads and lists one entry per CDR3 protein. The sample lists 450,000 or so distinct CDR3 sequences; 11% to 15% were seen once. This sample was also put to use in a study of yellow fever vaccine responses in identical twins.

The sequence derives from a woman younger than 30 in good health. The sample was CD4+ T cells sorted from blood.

CDR3 amino acids: CASSVRAGSNTGELFF. CDR3 in DNA: TGTGCCAGCAGTGTGCGCGCAGGCTCGAACACCGGGGAGCTGTTTTTT. The V and J genes are TRBV25-1 and TRBJ2-2; no clear D. The CDR3 sequence is 16 residues long. The germline V gene has CDR1 MGHDK and CDR2 SYGVNS. V dropped 4 bases and J dropped 0 bases, with 12 bases sitting between them.